This T cell receptor beta chain was sequenced for a study of human T cells and chemical hapten exposure. Time point in this sample: pre-sensitization, week 0. Sample treatment: therapeutic diphenylcyclopropenone sensitization with weekly scalp DPC. This clonotype has at least ten counts. The CDR3 is made up of 13 amino acids. V was trimmed by 7 bases and J by 7 bases, leaving 13 bases between them. Germline V gene lookup returns CDR1 LGHDT and CDR2 YNNKEL (reference sequence). Individual cDNA molecules received unique molecular identifiers in the library. One entry per CDR3 protein results from TCRdb running MiXCR on the RACE reads. This repertoire shows tens of thousands of distinct CDR3 sequences, about 10% found once; its top ten account for roughly 6.2%.

The chain combines TRBV3-1 with TRBJ2-2; D unclear. The receptor was derived from a man aged 25 to 45 with alopecia areata. Some clones in this sample may be carry-over from other donors' samples. The sequencing used whole blood, collected in connection with sensitization to the hapten diphenylcyclopropenone (DPC). The CDR3 DNA reads TGTGCCAGCACCACCCTGCTCAGCGGGGAGCTGTTTTTT. Translating it yields CASTTLLSGELFF.